This T cell receptor (beta chain) was sequenced in a study of cytomegalovirus exposure and HLA in healthy donors. The study, taken as a whole, reports: Three of the chains that were CMV-associated were confirmed in vitro to be specific for CMV antigens. As was reported, the classifier diagnosed cytomegalovirus status with high specificity and sensitivity.

Notes on this clone: Its specificity is not known.

The data were produced by immunoSEQ multiplex PCR, yet TCRdb's version contains in-frame clones alone and is incomplete. This sample has fewer than 85,000 clones, with about 93% found just once. The donors were in the roughly 130-subject validation cohort, distinct from the approximately 670-subject first cohort. Germline V gene data show CDR1 as SGHTA and CDR2 as FQGNSA. The CDR3 is 14 residues long. V was cut by 4 bases and J by 7 bases, with 13 bases left in between. The chain combines TRBV7-2 with TRBJ1-4, with TRBD1 as a possible D gene (6 bases). The material sequenced was PBMCs. The sequence derives from a woman under 30 in good health and CMV-seronegative. CDR3 DNA sequence: TGTGCCAGCAGCTGGGGGCGAGGAAGTGAAAAACTGTTTTTT. Its translation: CASSWGRGSEKLFF.